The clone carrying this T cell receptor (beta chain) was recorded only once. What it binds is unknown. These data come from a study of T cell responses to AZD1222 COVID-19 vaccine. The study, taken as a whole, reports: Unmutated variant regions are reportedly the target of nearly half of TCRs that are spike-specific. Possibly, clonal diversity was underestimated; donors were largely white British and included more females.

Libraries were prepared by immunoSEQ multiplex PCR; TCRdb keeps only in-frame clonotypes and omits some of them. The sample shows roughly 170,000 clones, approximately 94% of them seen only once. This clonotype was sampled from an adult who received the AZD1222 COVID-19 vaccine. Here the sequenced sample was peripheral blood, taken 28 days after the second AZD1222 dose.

CDR3 residues: CASTPSAGPRAGVDTQYF. DNA for the CDR3: TGTGCCAGCACCCCCTCAGCCGGGCCCCGGGCGGGAGTCGATACGCAGTATTTT. V gene TRBV6-2 or TRBV6-3 combines with J gene TRBJ2-3; 7 bases are shared with TRBD2. CDR1 is MNHEY, CDR2 SVGEGT, per germline. Trimming took 7 bases from V and 6 from J; bases not matched to a gene: 22. The CDR3 has 18 amino acids.